A selection of T cell receptor beta chains follows, all from one sample in a study of beta chain features in type 1 diabetes. Clones were sequenced by immunoSEQ multiplex PCR, and TCRdb holds only the in-frame ones, with some missing. The repertoire consists of 860,000 or so clones, with 15% to 20% occurring once and the leading ten covering about 0.02%. What was sequenced was naive CD4+ T cells from blood. The receptors come from a young woman in good health. Each CDR3 is given with its conserved first and last residue. D genes are given only for firm matches. Size values are once, few and many counts, or a class for expanded clones, and some rows have none.

.	.	TRBJ1-2	TRBV5-6	CASSLERRHGYAF	TGTGCCAGCAGCTTGGAAAGGAGGCATGGCTACGCCTTC
few	TRBD2	TRBJ2-3	TRBV7-2	CASSARRSGSTTNTQYF	TGTGCCAGCAGCGCTAGGAGGAGCGGGAGTACGACAAATACGCAGTATTTT
few	.	TRBJ1-3	TRBV7-6	CASSFPSSGNTIYF	TGTGCCAGCAGCTTTCCGAGCTCTGGAAACACCATATATTTT
.	TRBD1	TRBJ2-1	TRBV19	CASSSSGTGAYEQFF	TGTGCCAGTAGTTCCTCCGGGACAGGGGCCTATGAGCAGTTCTTC
.	.	TRBJ2-1	TRBV29-1	CSALTGRTSFGAGRNTYNEQFF	TGCAGCGCCTTAACAGGAAGAACATCCTTCGGGGCAGGGCGTAACACCTACAATGAGCAGTTCTTC
many	.	TRBJ1-4	TRBV13	CASSFRGLTNEKLFF	TGTGCCAGCAGCTTCCGTGGGTTGACTAATGAAAAACTGTTTTTT
few	.	TRBJ1-2	TRBV19	CASKNREFNGYTF	TGTGCCAGTAAAAACAGGGAGTTTAATGGCTACACCTTC
few	.	TRBJ2-5	TRBV7-2	CASSFQGSETQYF	TGTGCCAGCAGCTTTCAGGGCTCAGAGACCCAGTACTTC
.	.	TRBJ1-5	TRBV18	CASSPPPGDNSNQPQHF	TGTGCCAGCTCACCACCCCCCGGGGATAATAGCAATCAGCCCCAGCATTTT
.	.	TRBJ2-5	TRBV7-9	CASSLGGDEEQYF	TGTGCCAGCAGCTTAGGTGGGGATGAGGAGCAGTACTTC
.	.	TRBJ1-1	TRBV7-9	CASSQVVEGAFF	TGTGCCAGCAGCCAAGTCGTGGAGGGGGCTTTCTTT
few	.	TRBJ1-1	TRBV6-5	CASTQYDRAFF	TGTGCCAGCACCCAATACGACAGGGCTTTCTTT
.	.	TRBJ2-1	TRBV4-1	CASSQVASRDNEQFF	TGCGCCAGCAGCCAGGTGGCCTCAAGGGACAATGAGCAGTTCTTC
few	TRBD2	TRBJ2-7	TRBV4-1	CASSQDRGGTRHYEQYF	TGCGCCAGCAGCCAAGATAGGGGCGGGACTAGGCACTACGAGCAGTACTTC
.	.	TRBJ1-5	TRBV4-2	CASSLGTATSNQPQHF	TGTGCCAGCAGCCTCGGGACGGCGACTAGCAATCAGCCCCAGCATTTT
few	TRBD2	TRBJ2-1	TRBV2	CASSPGLAGDDEQFF	TGTGCCAGCAGCCCCGGGCTAGCGGGAGACGATGAGCAGTTCTTC
few	.	TRBJ2-7	TRBV18	CASSPPVLPYEQYF	TGTGCCAGCTCACCACCAGTCCTCCCCTACGAGCAGTACTTC
few	.	TRBJ2-2	TRBV2	CASSFQNTGELFF	TGTGCCAGCAGTTTTCAGAACACCGGGGAGCTGTTTTTT
.	.	TRBJ1-5	TRBV15	CATSRATDFGNQPQHF	TGTGCCACCAGCAGAGCGACGGACTTTGGAAATCAGCCCCAGCATTTT
few	TRBD2	TRBJ2-5	TRBV7-2	CASSLFGGVVAQYF	TGTGCCAGCAGCTTATTCGGGGGGGTTGTGGCCCAGTACTTC
.	TRBD1	TRBJ2-5	TRBV9	CASSVTGTGGETQYF	TGTGCCAGCAGCGTAACCGGGACAGGCGGAGAGACCCAGTACTTC
few	.	TRBJ1-1	TRBV29-1	CSQTGQLNTEAFF	TGCAGCCAGACAGGACAGTTGAACACTGAAGCTTTCTTT
.	TRBD1	TRBJ2-1	TRBV5-1	CASWTDRALNNEQFF	TGCGCCAGCTGGACCGACAGGGCGCTCAACAATGAGCAGTTCTTC
few	.	TRBJ1-1	TRBV7-9	CASSLEGNTEAFF	TGTGCCAGCAGCTTGGAGGGGAACACTGAAGCTTTCTTT
few	.	TRBJ2-7	TRBV4-1	CASSPGLTYEQYF	TGCGCCAGCAGCCCTGGACTGACGTACGAGCAGTACTTC
.	.	TRBJ1-2	TRBV7-2	CASSLAGRGVDGYTF	TGTGCCAGCAGCTTAGCGGGCAGGGGAGTGGATGGCTACACCTTC
.	.	TRBJ2-2	TRBV5-6	CASSLGRANTGELFF	TGTGCCAGCAGCCTGGGACGGGCGAACACCGGGGAGCTGTTTTTT
.	TRBD1	TRBJ2-1	TRBV5-1	CASSLTGDTYNEQFF	TGCGCCAGCAGCCTAACAGGGGATACCTACAATGAGCAGTTCTTC
.	TRBD2	TRBJ2-3	TRBV7-3	CASSLRGPGLAGGPDTQYF	TGTGCCAGCAGCTTAAGGGGCCCGGGACTAGCGGGAGGGCCAGATACGCAGTATTTT
.	.	TRBJ1-5	TRBV5-6	CASSQGRNQPQHF	TGTGCCAGCAGCCAAGGCCGCAATCAGCCCCAGCATTTT
few	TRBD2	TRBJ2-1	TRBV9	CASSVGGRAENEQFF	TGTGCCAGCAGCGTGGGCGGGAGGGCCGAGAATGAGCAGTTCTTC